This is a list of T cell receptor beta chains from one sample in a study of OX40 agonist ivuxolimab in advanced cancers. Here immunoSEQ multiplex PCR was the method, and the copy in TCRdb shows in-frame clones only, minus some. The sample lists 70,000 to 95,000 clones; under 90% were seen once. Sequencing was performed on CD4+ or CD8+ T cells sorted from blood, taken in a trial of the OX40 agonist ivuxolimab. Receptors originate from an adult with an advanced solid tumor such as melanoma, head and neck, liver or kidney cancer. Both conserved end residues are part of each CDR3. The D gene is left open where the match is weak. Clone size appears in some rows only: once, few, many, or a class for an expanded clone.

d_gene	j_gene	v_gene	abundance	CDR3nt	CDR3aa
TRBD1	TRBJ1-2	TRBV28	-	TGCAGGACAGGGGGCGACTATGGCTACACCTTC	CRTGGDYGYTF
-	TRBJ2-7	TRBV5-1	-	TGCGCCAGCAGCCAGCCCCCAATACTCGAGCAGTACTTC	CASSQPPILEQYF
-	TRBJ1-5	TRBV19	-	TGTGCCAGTACCCCCCCAGCGAATCAGCCCCAGCATTTT	CASTPPANQPQHF
-	TRBJ1-2	TRBV5-1	-	TGCGCCAGCAGATCAGAGGCAGGGCGTACCTATGGCTACACCTTC	CASRSEAGRTYGYTF
-	TRBJ2-3	TRBV19	-	TGTGCCAGTAGAAACGTTCTCGGGAAAGACCGCGTACGGTATACGCAGTATTTT	CASRNVLGKDRVRYTQYF
TRBD2	TRBJ2-7	TRBV6-1	-	TGTGCCAGCAGTGAAGGGGGACTAGCGCCTTACGAGCAGTACTTC	CASSEGGLAPYEQYF
TRBD1	TRBJ1-6	TRBV11-2	once	TGTGCCAGCAGCTTAGCACAGGGGCCACATTCACCCCTCCACTTT	CASSLAQGPHSPLHF
TRBD1	TRBJ2-3	TRBV6-4	-	TGTGCCAGCAGTGACTCTGGACAGGGCCCAGATACGCAGTATTTT	CASSDSGQGPDTQYF
TRBD1	TRBJ1-6	TRBV2	-	TGTGCCAGCAATCAGGGGGCAGTCGATTCACCCCTCCACTTT	CASNQGAVDSPLHF
-	TRBJ2-1	TRBV30	-	TGTGCCTGGAGTGTGGGGGTCTACAATGAGCAGTTCTTC	CAWSVGVYNEQFF
-	TRBJ1-4	TRBV19	once	TGTGCCAGTGCGCGCCCAACTAATGAAAAACTGTTTTTT	CASARPTNEKLFF
-	TRBJ2-7	TRBV30	-	TGTGCCTGGAGTGCCCCTCGGGGTAGGCAGTACTTC	CAWSAPRGRQYF
TRBD1	TRBJ1-2	TRBV11-1	-	TGTGCCAGCAGCCAACAGGGGGGACTAGCTAACTATGGCTACACCTTC	CASSQQGGLANYGYTF
TRBD2	TRBJ2-5	TRBV11-2	once	TGTGCCAGCAGCTTAGGGGGCGGGAGAAGGGAGACCCAGTACTTC	CASSLGGGRRETQYF
-	TRBJ2-2	TRBV7-6	-	TGTGCCAGCAGCTTTACCGAATTGGCAAACGGGGAGCTGTTTTTT	CASSFTELANGELFF
TRBD1	TRBJ2-7	TRBV27	few	TGTGCCAGCAGTTCATACAGGGGATCCGAGCAGTACTTC	CASSSYRGSEQYF
-	TRBJ2-3	TRBV18	-	TGTGCCAGCTCACCATCGAGGTCAGATACGCAGTATTTT	CASSPSRSDTQYF
-	TRBJ1-2	TRBV5-4	-	TGTGCCAGCAGCAAAAACTTACAGGGCGGCTATGGCTACACCTTC	CASSKNLQGGYGYTF
-	TRBJ1-3	TRBV4-2	-	TGTGCCAGCAGCCAACCTACAGGGTCTGGAAACACCATATATTTT	CASSQPTGSGNTIYF
-	TRBJ1-2	TRBV4-3	-	TGCGCCAGCAGCCAAGATTATCAGGGACCCTATGGCTACACCTTC	CASSQDYQGPYGYTF
-	TRBJ1-4	TRBV5-1	-	TGCGCCAGCAGTAAAACCCCCGGGACGGTCAATGAAAAACTGTTTTTT	CASSKTPGTVNEKLFF
-	TRBJ1-2	TRBV28	few	TGTGCCAGCAGTGTCTTGGCCGGGACGGACAACTATGGCTACACCTTC	CASSVLAGTDNYGYTF
-	TRBJ1-6	TRBV7-2	-	TGTGCCAGCAGCCCTATGGGGGGCAATTCACCCCTCCACTTT	CASSPMGGNSPLHF
TRBD1	TRBJ1-4	TRBV5-1	-	TGCGCCAGCAGCTTGGAACAGGGGGAGAAAAAACTGTTTTTT	CASSLEQGEKKLFF
-	TRBJ1-4	TRBV7-6	-	TGTGCCAGCAGCTTAGTCCCAGGGGAGGGAGAAAAACTGTTTTTT	CASSLVPGEGEKLFF
TRBD2	TRBJ2-5	TRBV9	-	TGTGCCAGCAGCGTAGCCTTTGGGGCGACTAGCGCTGAGACCCAGTACTTC	CASSVAFGATSAETQYF
TRBD1	TRBJ2-5	TRBV2	-	TGTGCCAGCAGTGAGGGTCGGGACAGGGAGACCCAGTACTTC	CASSEGRDRETQYF
-	TRBJ2-7	TRBV21-1	-	TGTGCCAGCAGCAAAGCGGACAGGAATCTCTACGAGCAGTACTTC	CASSKADRNLYEQYF
TRBD1	TRBJ2-1	TRBV7-2	-	TGTGCCAGCAGCTTAATGGGGACAGGGTCCTACAATGAGCAGTTCTTC	CASSLMGTGSYNEQFF
-	TRBJ1-2	TRBV25-1	-	TGTGCCAGCAGTGAAGGCAGCAACTATGGCTACACCTTC	CASSEGSNYGYTF
-	TRBJ2-2	TRBV7-7	-	TGTGCTAGCATCCCAGGGGGGACCGGGGAGCTGTTTTTT	CASIPGGTGELFF
-	TRBJ1-1	TRBV4-1	once	TGCGCCAGCAGCCAAGTTTTTGTGAACACTGAAGCTTTCTTT	CASSQVFVNTEAFF
-	TRBJ2-3	TRBV7-2	-	TGTGCCAGCAGCTCAGTAGGGGCCGCTCGGGATACGCAGTATTTT	CASSSVGAARDTQYF
-	TRBJ2-2	TRBV11-2	once	TGTGCCAGCAGCTTCACCACGGCTCGCACCGGGGAGCTGTTTTTT	CASSFTTARTGELFF
-	TRBJ2-7	TRBV29-1	-	TGCAGCGTTCAATTCAACAGGGACTCCTACGAGCAGTACTTC	CSVQFNRDSYEQYF
TRBD1	TRBJ2-7	TRBV30	-	TGTGCCTGGGGGACAGAAGTAATGCAGTACTTC	CAWGTEVMQYF
TRBD2	TRBJ2-3	TRBV7-2	-	TGTGCCAGCAGCTTAGGGTTAGCGGGGGGGATCACAGATACGCAGTATTTT	CASSLGLAGGITDTQYF
-	TRBJ1-5	TRBV28	-	TGTGCCAGCAGTTTCGGCAATCAGCCCCAGCATTTT	CASSFGNQPQHF
-	TRBJ1-2	TRBV30	-	TGTGCCTGGAGTGCCAGGGCCAACTATGGCTACACCTTC	CAWSARANYGYTF
-	TRBJ1-1	TRBV5-4	-	TGTGCCAGCAGCTTGGCGGGGGTCATGAACACTGAAGCTTTCTTT	CASSLAGVMNTEAFF
TRBD1	TRBJ1-2	TRBV6-5	-	TGTGCCAGCAGTTACATGACAGGGGAAAACTATGGCTACACCTTC	CASSYMTGENYGYTF
-	TRBJ2-1	TRBV7-3	few	TGTGCCAGCAGCTTTAGCCTGTTTGGTGAGCAGTTCTTC	CASSFSLFGEQFF
TRBD1	TRBJ1-3	TRBV7-9	few	TGTGCCAGCAGCAGGCGAGACAGGGAAAAAGGTCGAAACACCATATATTTT	CASSRRDREKGRNTIYF
-	TRBJ1-3	TRBV5-5	-	TGTGCCAGCAGCTTGGATCTAAGGTCCTCTGGAAACACCATATATTTT	CASSLDLRSSGNTIYF
-	TRBJ2-1	TRBV19	-	TGTGCCAGTAGTGAGGGGGGGAAGGATGAGCAGTTCTTC	CASSEGGKDEQFF